A single T cell receptor beta chain is shown here with its context. The assay was immunoSEQ multiplex PCR, and TCRdb's table has in-frame clones only and misses some. This table holds about 270,000 clones, around 86% found once. This CDR3 comprises 16 residues. With 5 bases removed from V and 1 base from J, the gap between germline ends came to 15 bases. CDR1 SEHNR and CDR2 FQNEAQ come from the germline V gene (reference sequence). This record comes from a study of blood T cell repertoires in COVID-19. Sequencing was performed on peripheral blood. The chain recombines TRBV7-9 with TRBJ1-5; tentative D call: TRBD1 (5 bases). The TCR sequence derives from a man between 45 and 60 years old with acute or convalescent COVID-19. Written as DNA, the CDR3 is TGTGCCAGCAGCCAAATCGGGGGGTCCAGCAATCAGCCCCAGCATTTT. Amino acid sequence: CASSQIGGSSNQPQHF.